This record covers a single T cell receptor (beta chain). This sample was included in a study of shared clonotypes between healthy human individuals. There are 15 residues in the CDR3. Germline trimming cut 0 bases from V and 5 bases from J; bases unmatched to any gene: 2. Germline CDR1 and CDR2: SGHKS and YYEKEE (reference sequence). Sorted subsets were amplified in replicate PCRs using 200 to 250 ng DNA, tens of thousands of T cell genomes. Method: immunoSEQ multiplex PCR; TCRdb's copy keeps in-frame clones and lacks some. The profile shows over a million clones, approximately 98.5% of them singletons.

The receptor's source is a man aged 30 to 39 in good health. Sequenced material: naive CD4+ T cells sorted from blood. Regarding subset: CD45RA+ positively selected. V is TRBV5-5 and J is TRBJ1-2; 12 nucleotides align to TRBD1. The chain's CDR3 is CASSLEGQGAYGYTF. CDR3 sequence (DNA): TGTGCCAGCAGCTTGGAGGGACAGGGGGCGTATGGCTACACCTTC.